One T cell receptor beta chain is described in this entry. The target of this receptor is not known. Per-nucleotide qualities are absent, and no much larger clonotype sits a single base away. The immunoSEQ Assay, a bias-controlled multiplex PCR, was used to amplify TCRbeta CDR3 regions from genomic DNA. Concerning the study's data processing: The number of nucleated cells in each sample was estimated from the amplification of reference gene primers within the assay. To quantify the absolute abundance of each unique TCRbeta CDR3 rearrangement, sequence reads were collapsed and filtered. For each sample, productive Simpson clonality was calculated as the square root of Simpson's diversity index over productive rearrangements. The source is immuneACCESS, and TCRdb retained only in-frame sequences with V and J called. Part of the clones is not carried over; for the studies checked, unresolved V genes explain less than half of this, and the remainder is unexplained. V and J calls and clone size come straight from that table; D and trimming were deduced from the DNA. Across this sample there are a few hundred thousand clones, with about 88% seen only once. The top ten hold about 4.5% of the sample.

The data derive from a study of blood T cell repertoires in COVID-19 (dated by TCRdb to 2020 to 2022). In the study overall: Samples from collaborators originated in the United States, Italy and Spain and spanned both the acute and convalescent phases of COVID-19. A de-identified subject ID, COVID-19 status, age in years and sex were almost always included in the sample metadata. The repertoires were released in a freely available public database meant as a resource for research on the immune response to SARS-CoV-2. Deeply sampled blood TCRbeta repertoires from subjects exposed to, actively infected with, or recovered from COVID-19 were included in the dataset. The material from the prospective study consisted of cDNA or gDNA derived from T cells, B-cell-depleted T cells, or PBMCs. Where available, HLA class I and class II types were obtained from metadata supplied by the sample provider rather than from assay-based typing. Samples came from the ongoing ImmuneRACE study (first 160 participants) plus 1,254 subjects from 6 global collaborators.

A second Seattle source provided samples from volunteer blood donors who had recovered from COVID-19. Whole blood was collected in K2EDTA tubes by collaborating institutions according to the institutions' own protocols. For TCRbeta analysis, collaborator samples were shipped as frozen whole blood, as isolated PBMCs, or as DNA extracted from either sample type. Relative to germline, V is missing 2 bases and J is missing 2 bases, with 6 bases of the junction outside any gene match. The germline V gene supplies CDR1 SGHRS and CDR2 YFSETQ. From cysteine to phenylalanine, the CDR3 is 17 amino acids long. Only the CDR3 DNA stays, 51 bases, in frame from base 1. Results the study describes overall, beyond this receptor: The quantity of clinical and demographic metadata differed by source and by participant and was supplied without curation.

The rearranged segments are TRBV5-1 and TRBJ2-2, and 10 junctional nucleotides match TRBD2. Material: peripheral blood. The clonotype originates from a woman aged 40 to 50 who had recovered from COVID-19. The nucleotide sequence is TGCGCCAGCAGCTTTCGAGCGGGAGGGACAAACACCGGGGAGCTGTTTTTT. This is translated as CASSFRAGGTNTGELFF. Supplemented by the reference TRBV5-1 and TRBJ2-2 proteins around the CDR3, the complete variable domain is KAGVTQTPRYLIKTRGQQVTLSCSPISGHRSVSWYQQTPGQGLQFLFEYFSETQRNKGNFPGRFSGRQFSNSRSEMNVSTLELGDSALYLCASSFRAGGTNTGELFFGEGSRLTVL.